The sequence of this T cell receptor (beta chain) was determined in a study of blood T cells in healthy people across ages. Germline loops: CDR1 MNHNS, CDR2 SASEGT. V lost 4 bases to trimming and J lost 5 bases; unmatched junction nucleotides: 4. The CDR3 contains 14 residues. Next came a second PCR, run for roughly 6 to 11 cycles, which used a sample-barcoded 5' primer along with a J-beta primer mix. TCRdb recomputed calls from the 5' RACE reads with MiXCR, one row per CDR3 protein. This sample yields some 780,000 distinct CDR3 sequences, of which approximately 60% are seen a single time; about a quarter belongs to the top ten.

Source material: blood. The clonotype comes from a middle-aged man in good health. This chain links TRBV6-1 with TRBJ2-7; 11 nucleotides align to TRBD2. The CDR3 sequence is CASSALAGVDEQYF. The CDR3 DNA follows: TGTGCCAGCAGTGCACTAGCGGGAGTGGACGAGCAGTACTTC.